One and the same sample provided the 5 T cell receptor beta chains below, sequenced in a study of early T cells in non-severe SARS-CoV-2 infection. Using its own MiXCR run on the 5' RACE reads, TCRdb lists one record per CDR3 protein. The profile shows nearly 30,000 distinct CDR3 sequences, 5.7% of them singletons. Input material: whole blood. Every receptor here comes from an adult who was a healthcare worker with PCR-confirmed SARS-CoV-2 infection or an uninfected control (not recorded which).

This clonotype was found many times. V gene TRBV3-1 combines with J gene TRBJ2-7; no clear D gene. V was clipped by 1 base and J by 1 base, with 8 bases between them. Per germline, CDR1 LGHDT and CDR2 YNNKEL (reference sequence). The CDR3 has 14 amino acids. The DNA for the CDR3 is TGTGCCAGCAGCCAAGCTCCAGCTTCCTACGAGCAGTACTTC. Residues: CASSQAPASYEQYF.

Relative to its sample, this clonotype is large. The chain couples TRBV11-2 to TRBJ2-5, with TRBD2 matching over 10 bases. V trimming: 5 bases; J trimming: 2 bases; junction bases outside the gene matches: 2. The CDR3 length is 14 residues. Germline loops: CDR1 SGHAT, CDR2 FQNNGV. The CDR3 region has the DNA TGTGCCAGCAGCCTACTAGCGGGGCAAGAGACCCAGTACTTC. This codes for CASSLLAGQETQYF.

This clonotype has ten or more counts. This rearrangement joins TRBV6-2 or TRBV6-3 to TRBJ1-1; D remains unclear. CDR1 and CDR2 from the germline V gene are MNHEY and SVGEGT. Trimming left V 8 bases short and J 11 bases short, with 24 bases between. The CDR3 loop spans 14 amino acids. For the CDR3, the DNA is TGTGCCAGCTTCCTTCCAGGCGGCGGTGGAGCCGCTTTCTTT. Its protein is CASFLPGGGGAAFF.

V gene TRBV19 combines with J gene TRBJ2-6; no reliable D call. This CDR3 has 13 residues. Trimming cost V 7 bases and J 4 bases, with 8 bases left between them. Germline CDR1 and CDR2: LNHDA and SQIVND (reference sequence). DNA for the CDR3: TGTGCCAGTACCGTTCTAGGGGCCAACGTCCTGACTTTC. Residues: CASTVLGANVLTF.

This clonotype was seen ten or more times. The rearrangement uses TRBV27 and TRBJ2-1, with 7 bases fitting TRBD2. Per germline, CDR1 MNHEY and CDR2 SMNVEV (reference sequence). J gave up 9 bases and V 1 base, and 12 bases lay outside the gene matches. The CDR3 sequence is 16 residues long. The CDR3: CASSLWGGQPLGEQFF. For the CDR3, the DNA is TGTGCCAGCAGTTTATGGGGGGGTCAACCCCTTGGTGAGCAGTTCTTC.